Sequencing of this TCR beta chain was carried out in a study of blood T cell repertoires in COVID-19. Study as a whole: Acute-phase and convalescent COVID-19 samples originated in the United States, Italy and Spain.

Original analysis: Amplification from reference gene primers served as the basis for estimated nucleated cell counts. Using immunoSEQ multiplex PCR, the repertoire was profiled, and TCRdb retains in-frame clones only, with some absent. V and J calls and clone size are as listed in that table; D and trimming were resolved from the DNA. The sample consists of about 75,000 clones, over 65% of them appearing once. This receptor was identified in a human donor with acute or convalescent COVID-19. The donor label of this sample is uncertain. The sequencing input was peripheral blood.

The CDR3 DNA reads as TGTGCCAGCAGCCAAGGCGGGACCCCTACCTACAATGAGCAGTTCTTC. Protein sequence: CASSQGGTPTYNEQFF. This rearrangement joins TRBV3-1 (or the pseudogene TRBV3-2) to TRBJ2-1, with D maybe TRBD2 (6 bases). The CDR3 is 16 residues long. The germline V gene encodes CDR1 LGHDT and CDR2 YNNKEL (reference sequence). V was trimmed by 1 base and J by 2 bases, leaving 12 bases between them.